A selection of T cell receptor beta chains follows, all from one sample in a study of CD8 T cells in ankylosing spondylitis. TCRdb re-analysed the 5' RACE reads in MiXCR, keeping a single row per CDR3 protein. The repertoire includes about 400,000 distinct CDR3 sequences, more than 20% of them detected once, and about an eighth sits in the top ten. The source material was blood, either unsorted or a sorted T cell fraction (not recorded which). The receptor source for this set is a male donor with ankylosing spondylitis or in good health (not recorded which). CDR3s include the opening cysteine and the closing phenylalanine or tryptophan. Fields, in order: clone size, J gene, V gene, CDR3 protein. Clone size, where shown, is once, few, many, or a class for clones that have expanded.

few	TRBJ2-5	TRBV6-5	CASSYLDWTGETQYF
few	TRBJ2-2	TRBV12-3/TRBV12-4	CASSLAGPSGYTGELFF
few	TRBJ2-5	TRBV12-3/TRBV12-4	CASRPLYQETQYF
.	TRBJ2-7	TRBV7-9	CASSKWQVGFQGEQYF
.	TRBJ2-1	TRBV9	CASSVERGGAYNEQFF
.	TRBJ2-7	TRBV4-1	CASSQGIYTSYEQYF
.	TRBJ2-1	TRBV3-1	CASSHQLAGDQQFF
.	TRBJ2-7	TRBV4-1	CASSQDIGQLYEQYF
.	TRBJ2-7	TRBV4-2	CANSPGQGASYEQYF
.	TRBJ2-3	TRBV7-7	CASSLSGLGDTQYF
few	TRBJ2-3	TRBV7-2	CASSLGTAYLTDTQYF
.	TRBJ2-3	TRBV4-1	CASSQARGITDTQYF
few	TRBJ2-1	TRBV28	CASSLLEGNEQFF
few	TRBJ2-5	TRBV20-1	CSARDRGLVGETQYF
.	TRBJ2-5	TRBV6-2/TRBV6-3	CASSFWDEKTQYF
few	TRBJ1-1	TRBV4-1	CASSPSGNTEAFF
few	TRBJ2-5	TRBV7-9	CASSLPTSGETQYF
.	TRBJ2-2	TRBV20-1	CSAAPGYTGELFF
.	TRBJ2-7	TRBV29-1	CSVVRGYEQYF
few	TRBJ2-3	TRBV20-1	CSATATPTDTQYF
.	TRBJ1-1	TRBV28	CASSEQGVAEAFF
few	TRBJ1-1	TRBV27	CASSDQTGFTEAFF
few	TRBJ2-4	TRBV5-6	CASSPGLSNIQYF
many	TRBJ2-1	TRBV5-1	CASSLARLGRNNEQFF
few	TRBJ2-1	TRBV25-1	CATSSSGGLYNEQFF
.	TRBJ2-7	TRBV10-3	CAISESSGFEQYF
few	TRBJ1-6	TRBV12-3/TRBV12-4	CASSLSGANSPLHF
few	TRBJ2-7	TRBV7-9	CASSLPSTYEQYF
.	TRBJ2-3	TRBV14	CASSLRGQWDTQYF